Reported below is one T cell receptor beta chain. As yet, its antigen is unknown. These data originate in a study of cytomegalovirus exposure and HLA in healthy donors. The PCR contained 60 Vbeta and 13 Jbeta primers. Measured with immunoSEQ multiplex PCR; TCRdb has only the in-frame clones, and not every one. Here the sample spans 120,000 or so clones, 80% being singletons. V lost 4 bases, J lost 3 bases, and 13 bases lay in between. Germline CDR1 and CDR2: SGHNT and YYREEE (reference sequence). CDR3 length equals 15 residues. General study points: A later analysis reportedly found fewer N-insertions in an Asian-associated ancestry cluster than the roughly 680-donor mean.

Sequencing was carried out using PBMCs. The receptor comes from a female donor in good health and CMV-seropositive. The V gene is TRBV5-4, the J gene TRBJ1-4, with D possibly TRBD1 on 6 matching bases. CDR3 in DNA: TGTGCCAGCAGCACTAGGGACACCGCTAATGAAAAACTGTTTTTT. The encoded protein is CASSTRDTANEKLFF.